This T cell receptor beta chain emerged from a study of beta chain features in type 1 diabetes. About the research overall: Examination covered roughly 100,000,000 sorted cells spanning all samples. The study, taken as a whole, reports: When Type 1 diabetes patients were examined, their TCRB CDR3s proved moderately but significantly shorter in all four CD4+ subsets. Any HLA effect on TCRB rearrangement was left unresolved by small sub-analyses.

Germline-derived CDR1 and CDR2 are LGHNA and YNFKEQ. V was clipped by 0 bases and J by 5 bases, with 7 bases between them. This CDR3 spans 13 amino acids. All of the isolated RNA was reverse transcribed, so expressed TCRB transcripts were sequenced. The method was immunoSEQ multiplex PCR; TCRdb's version includes in-frame clones alone and lacks a portion of them. The repertoire has around 250,000 clones, approximately 14% of them found once; the top ten carry about 0.015%. Comment on this clone: Its antigen is unknown.

It was via CD45RO/CCR7/CD25/CD127/CD95/CD27 that CD4+ naive, central memory, regulatory and stem cell-like memory cells were sorted. Purity exceeded 98% in all sorted populations. The receptor was isolated from a man younger than 45 with type 1 diabetes. The J gene is TRBJ1-1, the V gene TRBV4-2, with unresolved D. Sequencing used naive CD4+ T cells from blood. Here the CDR3 reads CASSQDHGTEAFF. In DNA, the CDR3 is TGTGCCAGCAGCCAAGATCACGGGACTGAAGCTTTCTTT.